The 7 T cell receptor beta chains reported below all come from one sample, sequenced in a study of breast tumors, draining lymph nodes, adjacent tissues. Breast cancer patients provided tissue from their axillary draining lymph nodes. From the multiplex PCR reads, TCRdb called clonotypes with MiXCR, one entry per CDR3 protein. The sample holds 200,000 to 250,000 distinct CDR3 sequences, under 40% seen once. Material: axillary lymph node tissue. These receptors were collected from a female donor with breast cancer. Some clones in this sample may be carry-over from other donors' samples.

The J gene is TRBJ2-7, the V gene TRBV29-1, with D perhaps TRBD2 (7 bases). CDR3 length equals 14 residues. Trimming shortened V by 6 bases and J by 6 bases, and 21 bases separated the two germline ends. The V gene's germline CDR1 is SQVTM and CDR2 ANQGSEA. For the CDR3, the DNA is TGCAGCGTAGGAAATAGGGGGGGGGACCTCGAGCAGTACTTC. This translates into CSVGNRGGDLEQYF.

The genes are TRBV24-1 and TRBJ2-1, with 13 bases identical to TRBD2. From germline, CDR1 is KGHDR and CDR2 SFDVKD. CDR3 size: 17 residues. V was pared by 4 bases and J by 5 bases, with 7 bases of the junction left unmatched. CDR3 region: CATSDLGLAGVNNEQFF. In DNA form, the CDR3 reads TGTGCCACCAGTGACCTCGGACTAGCGGGGGTGAACAATGAGCAGTTCTTC.

The chain combines TRBV20-1 with TRBJ1-2, with D possibly matching TRBD1 (6 bases). V dropped 3 bases and J dropped 6 bases, with 17 bases sitting between them. The germline V gene encodes CDR1 DFQATT and CDR2 SNEGSKA (reference sequence). The CDR3 length is 14 residues. CDR3 sequence: CSASIPPGGNGYTF. The CDR3 region has the DNA TGCAGTGCTAGTATTCCCCCGGGGGGCAATGGCTACACCTTC.

The chain couples TRBV6-4 to TRBJ1-6; 8 bases agree with TRBD1. The germline V gene has CDR1 MRHNA and CDR2 SNTAGT. This CDR3 spans 14 amino acids. J was trimmed by 9 bases and V by 7 bases; bases with no gene match: 8. For the CDR3, the DNA is TGTGCCAGCATCGGTCGGACAGGGAGTTCACCCCTCCACTTT. Translated, it gives CASIGRTGSSPLHF.

This clonotype appeared a few times. J is TRBJ2-7 and V is TRBV6-2 or TRBV6-3, with D perhaps assigned TRBD1 or TRBD2 (5 bases each). V shed 5 bases and J shed 4 bases, with 18 bases lying between them. The germline V gene encodes CDR1 MNHEY and CDR2 SVGEGT. The CDR3 consists of 15 residues. The CDR3 region has the DNA TGTGCCAGCAGTCACCGGGACGAGCGTAAATACGAGCAGTACTTC. Protein sequence: CASSHRDERKYEQYF.

J is TRBJ1-5 and V is TRBV2, with D possibly being TRBD1 (5 bases). The germline gives CDR1 SNHLY, CDR2 FYNNEI. This CDR3 is 14 amino acids long. As DNA, the CDR3 is TGTGCTAGAGGGCAGGTCGGGGGAAATCAGCCCCAGCATTTT. It specifies CARGQVGGNQPQHF. The full variable domain, rest sourced from reference TRBV2 and TRBJ1-5, is EPEVTQTPSHQVTQMGQEVILRCVPISNHLYFYWYRQILGQKVEFLVSFYNNEISEKSEIFDDQFSVERPDGSNFTLKIRSTKLEDSAMYFCARGQVGGNQPQHFGDGTRLSIL.

The chain links TRBV6-6 to TRBJ1-2; 9 nucleotides line up with TRBD1. V lost 6 bases to trimming and J lost 2 bases; unmatched junction nucleotides: 7. Germline assignment: CDR1 MNHNY and CDR2 SVGAGI (reference sequence). CDR3 length: 15 amino acids. In nucleotides, the CDR3 is TGTGCCAGCAGATCCCCGGGACAGGGAAACTATGGCTACACCTTC. Protein: CASRSPGQGNYGYTF.